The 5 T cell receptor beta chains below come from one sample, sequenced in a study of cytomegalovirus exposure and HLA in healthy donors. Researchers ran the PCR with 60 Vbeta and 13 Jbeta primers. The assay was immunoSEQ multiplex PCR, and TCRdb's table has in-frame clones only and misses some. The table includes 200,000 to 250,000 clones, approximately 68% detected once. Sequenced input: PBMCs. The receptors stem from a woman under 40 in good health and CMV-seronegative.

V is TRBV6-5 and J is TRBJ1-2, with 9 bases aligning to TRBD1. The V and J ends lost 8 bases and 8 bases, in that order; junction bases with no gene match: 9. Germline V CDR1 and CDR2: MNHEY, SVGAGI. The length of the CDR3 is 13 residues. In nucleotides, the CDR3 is TGTGCCAGCGGCTATACAGGGGGCGGAGGCTACACCTTC. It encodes CASGYTGGGGYTF.

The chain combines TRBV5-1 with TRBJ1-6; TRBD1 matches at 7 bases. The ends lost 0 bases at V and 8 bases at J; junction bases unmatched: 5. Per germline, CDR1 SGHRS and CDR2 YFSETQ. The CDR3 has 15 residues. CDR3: CASSLAQGSHSPLHF. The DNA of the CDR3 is TGCGCCAGCAGCTTGGCACAGGGGTCCCATTCACCCCTCCACTTT.

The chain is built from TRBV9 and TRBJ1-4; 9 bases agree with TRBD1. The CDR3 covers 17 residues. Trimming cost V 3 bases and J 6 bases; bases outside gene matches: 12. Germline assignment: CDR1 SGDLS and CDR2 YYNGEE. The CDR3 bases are TGTGCCAGCAGCGGAGGACAGGGGCCGGGGGAATATGAAAAACTGTTTTTT. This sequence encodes CASSGGQGPGEYEKLFF.

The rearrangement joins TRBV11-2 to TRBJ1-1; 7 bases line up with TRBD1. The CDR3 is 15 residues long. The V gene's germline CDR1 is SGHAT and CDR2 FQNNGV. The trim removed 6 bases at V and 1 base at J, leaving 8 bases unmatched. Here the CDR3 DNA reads TGTGCCAGCAGGAGACCGGGACAGAGGAACACTGAAGCTTTCTTT. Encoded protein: CASRRPGQRNTEAFF.

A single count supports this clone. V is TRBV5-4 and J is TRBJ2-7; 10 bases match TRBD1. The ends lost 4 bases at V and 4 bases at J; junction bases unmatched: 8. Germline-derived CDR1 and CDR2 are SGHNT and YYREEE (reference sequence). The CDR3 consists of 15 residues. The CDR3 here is CASSLGRTGGYEQYF. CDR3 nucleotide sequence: TGTGCCAGCAGCCTCGGCAGGACAGGGGGGTACGAGCAGTACTTC.